This T cell receptor beta chain was retrieved from a study of beta chain features in type 1 diabetes. V lost 7 bases, J lost 8 bases, and 12 bases lay in between. This CDR3 contains 13 residues. Germline assignment: CDR1 MNHNY and CDR2 SVGAGI (reference sequence). This clone appeared a few times. Its matching antigen is unknown. The authors reverse transcribed all of the isolated RNA, so sequencing captured expressed TCRB transcripts. The data were produced by immunoSEQ multiplex PCR, yet TCRdb's version contains in-frame clones alone and is incomplete. The sample has nearly 700,000 clones, around an eighth seen once. Regarding the study as a whole: Shortening that was moderate but significant affected the TCRB CDR3s of Type 1 diabetes patients in all four CD4+ subsets.

The gene calls are TRBV6-6 and TRBJ1-6; D gene unclear. The specimen was naive CD4+ T cells from blood. The TCR comes from a man between 18 and 29 years old with type 1 diabetes. The CDR3 is CASKGTVDSPLHF. CDR3 nucleotides: TGTGCCAGCAAGGGAACAGTTGATTCACCCCTCCACTTT.